This paragraph covers one T cell receptor (beta chain) sequence. No antigen is known for it. A read error is the likely source, as a far larger clone sits one nucleotide away. This sample was taken from a study of read filtering for tumor transcriptome and immune sequencing. The wider study: Patients were some 16 male and some 13 female, mean age roughly 70 years, range roughly 45 to 85. Study-level findings and limits: Dropping single-read clonotypes raised IR-seq and RNA-seq shared-clonotype correlation. Roughly 80% of IR-seq clonotypes had a single read, yet these held approximately 3.5% of reads.

From roughly 390 ng of RNA, a library with molecular barcoded alpha/delta and beta/gamma adaptors was made. TCRdb reprocessed the reads via MiXCR and lists one record per CDR3 protein. The sample carries 50,000 to 65,000 distinct CDR3 sequences, around 21% recorded once. Germline V gene sequence: CDR1 SEHNR, CDR2 FQNEAQ (reference sequence). CDR3 length: 15 amino acids. This TCR was recovered from a donor over 35 with multiple myeloma. Material: a population of CD138-negative cells sorted from bone marrow. V gene TRBV7-9 combines with J gene TRBJ2-5; 9 bases map to TRBD2. With the DNA end fitting TRBJ2-1 better, the J assignment may be wrong. The CDR3 nucleotides read TGTGCCAGCAGCCTAGCTAGCGGGGCCTACAATGAGCAGTTCTTC. Amino acid sequence: CASSLASGAYNEQFF.